Below, 25 T cell receptor beta chains from the same sample are listed, as sequenced in a study of long-term antiretroviral therapy in people with HIV. Researchers ran immunoSEQ v3.0 at survey level. Sequenced by immunoSEQ multiplex PCR; TCRdb stores in-frame clones only, minus some. This sample has about 30,000 clones, with around 80% found just once. This sample comprised unsorted PBMCs, obtained 3 years after starting antiretroviral therapy. Receptors were obtained from a man aged 40-49 years with HIV.

The chain employs TRBV7-9 and TRBJ1-5; D gene unclear. The CDR3 is 14 residues long. The V and J ends lost 4 bases and 3 bases respectively, with 10 bases between them. Germline lookup yields CDR1 SEHNR and CDR2 FQNEAQ (reference sequence). CDR3 residues: CASSSTLPNQPQHF. The CDR3 DNA reads as TGTGCCAGCAGCTCGACCCTCCCCAATCAGCCCCAGCATTTT.

This clone was counted a single time. CDR3 sequence reads: CASRTTWDGTDTQYF. CDR3 nucleotide sequence: TGTGCCAGCAGGACCACGTGGGACGGCACAGATACGCAGTATTTT. The V gene is TRBV7-2, the J gene TRBJ2-3, with D perhaps matching TRBD1 or TRBD2 (5 bases each). The CDR3 is 15 amino acids. Germline lookup yields CDR1 SGHTA and CDR2 FQGNSA. The V end was cut by 6 bases, the J end by 1 base, with 14 bases between.

This clone was seen only once. V gene TRBV6-4 combines with J gene TRBJ2-2, with TRBD1 matching 7 bases. The CDR3 sequence is 15 residues long. Germline-derived CDR1 and CDR2 are MRHNA and SNTAGT. V lost 3 bases and J lost 5; bases outside the gene matches: 6. DNA for the CDR3: TGTGCCAGCAGTGAAAGACAGGGAGAGACCGGGGAGCTGTTTTTT. The encoded protein is CASSERQGETGELFF.

This clone was found once. The chain recombines TRBV18 with TRBJ2-5; no clear D. This CDR3 is built from 13 residues. V lost 6 bases and J lost 5, with 13 bases in between. Germline V gene lookup returns CDR1 KGHSH and CDR2 LQKENI. The CDR3 DNA reads TGTGCCAGCTCCTTCGATCACGGGGAGACCCAGTACTTC. Translation: CASSFDHGETQYF.

The V call is TRBV9, the J call TRBJ2-7; possible D gene TRBD2, 6 bases. The CDR3 runs to 15 residues. Deletions cut 4 bases from V and 0 bases from J, with 14 bases between. Germline values: CDR1 SGDLS, CDR2 YYNGEE. The CDR3 here is CASSPGGDPSYEQYF. CDR3 nucleotides: TGTGCCAGCAGCCCAGGCGGGGATCCCTCCTACGAGCAGTACTTC.

The chain is built from TRBV18 and TRBJ2-2; D uncertain. The length of the CDR3 is 13 residues. The germline V gene encodes CDR1 KGHSH and CDR2 LQKENI. Trimming removed 3 bases at V and 6 bases at J, with 8 bases between. CDR3: CASSPQSAGELFF. The DNA of the CDR3 is TGTGCCAGCTCACCCCAGTCGGCCGGGGAGCTGTTTTTT. The variable domain in full, with the rest retrieved from reference TRBV18 and TRBJ2-2, is NAGVMQNPRHLVRRRGQEARLRCSPMKGHSHVYWYRQLPEEGLKFMVYLQKENIIDESGMPKERFSAEFPKEGPSILRIQQVVRGDSAAYFCASSPQSAGELFFGEGSRLTVL.

The J gene is TRBJ2-7, the V gene TRBV6-1; no clear D. Trimming removed 6 bases from V and 1 base from J, with 10 bases in between. CDR1 and CDR2 (germline): MNHNS, SASEGT. The CDR3 totals 13 residues. The CDR3 sequence: CASRTDLSYEQYF. The CDR3 nucleotides are TGTGCCAGCAGGACGGACCTTTCCTACGAGCAGTACTTC.

This rearrangement joins TRBV9 to TRBJ1-1; 7 bases align to TRBD1. The junction had 8 bases not matched to a gene; V was cut back by 3 bases and J by 6 bases. Per the germline V gene, CDR1 is SGDLS and CDR2 is YYNGEE. The CDR3 totals 14 residues. The CDR3 region has the DNA TGTGCCAGCAGCGAAACGACAGGGACGGCTGAAGCTTTCTTT. Translation gives CASSETTGTAEAFF.

This clone has just a few counts. This chain links TRBV27 with TRBJ2-1, with 7 positions matching TRBD2. Germline V gives CDR1 MNHEY, CDR2 SMNVEV (reference sequence). The V gene end was trimmed by 8 bases and the J gene end by 5 bases; junction bases not matched to a gene: 6. The CDR3 totals 13 residues. CDR3: CASGKAGNNEQFF. CDR3 nucleotide sequence: TGTGCCAGCGGTAAAGCGGGAAACAATGAGCAGTTCTTC.

This chain uses TRBV4-2 with TRBJ2-1; 10 positions agree with TRBD1. This CDR3 region has 15 residues. Germline V gives CDR1 LGHNA, CDR2 YNFKEQ. V lost 3 bases and J lost 7; bases outside the gene matches: 6. The CDR3 bases are TGTGCCAGCAGCCAGGCCGGGACAGGGGAGAATGAGCAGTTCTTC. The encoded protein is CASSQAGTGENEQFF.

This clone was picked up a small number of times. This chain links TRBV7-9 with TRBJ1-5, with 7 bases identical to TRBD1. The CDR3 sequence is 15 residues long. With V trimmed by 5 bases and J by 3 bases, 7 bases remained unmatched. CDR1 is SEHNR and CDR2 is FQNEAQ in the germline V gene (reference sequence). The CDR3, as DNA: TGTGCCAGCAGCCCCGGTGGGACAGTCAATCAGCCCCAGCATTTT. It specifies CASSPGGTVNQPQHF.

The chain couples TRBV7-9 to TRBJ2-1; possible D gene TRBD2, 6 bases. Germline-derived CDR1 and CDR2 are SEHNR and FQNEAQ (reference sequence). Between the trimmed V and J ends, which lost 5 bases and 6 bases, there was a span of 20 bases. The CDR3 runs to 16 residues. The CDR3 loop is CASSPPGDSRTNEQFF. The DNA of the CDR3 is TGTGCCAGCAGCCCACCGGGGGACTCCCGGACCAATGAGCAGTTCTTC.

The chain couples TRBV6-1 to TRBJ2-7, with D possibly being TRBD1 or TRBD2 (6 bases each). The CDR3 is 18 amino acids. Trimming took off 2 bases at V and 0 bases at J, with 20 bases between the two ends. Germline assignment: CDR1 MNHNS and CDR2 SASEGT. The chain's CDR3 is CASSEYGGWTSSSYEQYF. DNA for the CDR3: TGTGCCAGCAGTGAATACGGGGGCTGGACGTCGAGCTCCTACGAGCAGTACTTC.

This clone was counted a single time. The chain links TRBV11-3 to TRBJ2-2; D might be TRBD1 (5 bases). The CDR3 runs to 16 residues. Looked up from germline, CDR1 is SGHNT and CDR2 is YENEEA. Trimming shortened V by 1 base and J by 4 bases, and 13 bases separated the two germline ends. CDR3 coding DNA: TGTGCCAGCAGCTTAGTCCAGGACACGACCACCGGGGAGCTGTTTTTT. Its translation is CASSLVQDTTTGELFF.

The chain is built from TRBV2 and TRBJ1-1, with no clear D. Trimming removed 8 bases at V and 10 bases at J, with 11 bases between. CDR1 and CDR2 (germline): SNHLY, FYNNEI. The CDR3 totals 10 residues. CDR3 DNA sequence: TGTGCCAGCCTCGGGGTCACAGCTTTCTTT. Translating it yields CASLGVTAFF. Variable domain in full (rest from reference TRBV2 and TRBJ1-1): EPEVTQTPSHQVTQMGQEVILRCVPISNHLYFYWYRQILGQKVEFLVSFYNNEISEKSEIFDDQFSVERPDGSNFTLKIRSTKLEDSAMYFCASLGVTAFFGQGTRLTVV.

The chain links TRBV6-5 to TRBJ1-2; D is perhaps TRBD1 (6 bases). The CDR3 covers 13 residues. Germline V gene sequence: CDR1 MNHEY, CDR2 SVGAGI. V lost 4 bases and J 0 bases, leaving 6 bases between the germline ends. CDR3 in amino acids: CASSWDTNYGYTF. CDR3 in DNA: TGTGCCAGCAGTTGGGACACTAACTATGGCTACACCTTC.

The rearrangement joins TRBV14 to TRBJ2-1, with 12 nucleotides matching TRBD2. Germline assignment: CDR1 SGHDN and CDR2 FVKESK. Germline trimming cut 3 bases from V and 0 bases from J; bases unmatched to any gene: 3. The CDR3 sequence is 17 residues long. For the CDR3, the DNA is TGTGCCAGCAGCCAGGGACTAGCGGGCCCCTCCTACAATGAGCAGTTCTTC. Its protein product is CASSQGLAGPSYNEQFF.

The sample holds one count of this clone. The chain links TRBV28 to TRBJ2-7; D call uncertain. Trimming shortened V by 6 bases and J by 8 bases, and 14 bases separated the two germline ends. Germline-derived CDR1 and CDR2 are MDHEN and SYDVKM. There are 12 residues in the CDR3. In DNA, the CDR3 is TGTGCCAGCAGCCCTTCCATAGGGCAGCAGTACTTC. It specifies CASSPSIGQQYF.

The chain combines TRBV7-9 with TRBJ2-7; either TRBD1 or TRBD2 may fit D (5 bases each). V lost 5 bases and J 3 bases, leaving 17 bases between the germline ends. The V gene's germline CDR1 is SEHNR and CDR2 FQNEAQ (reference sequence). The CDR3 sequence is 15 residues long. CDR3 bases: TGTGCCAGCAGCCATCCTTCCGGGGCCAGCTACGAGCAGTACTTC. It yields the protein CASSHPSGASYEQYF.

V is TRBV9 and J is TRBJ2-1; 10 nucleotides align to TRBD2. Germline assignment: CDR1 SGDLS and CDR2 YYNGEE. V shed 0 bases and J 6 bases; nucleotides not matched to a gene: 6. The CDR3 runs 16 residues. DNA of the CDR3: TGTGCCAGCAGCGTAGGCCCAAGCGGGGGGGCCAATGAGCAGTTCTTC. Protein product: CASSVGPSGGANEQFF.

This sequence joins TRBV5-4 and TRBJ1-2; 11 nucleotides align to TRBD1. This CDR3 spans 16 amino acids. Trimming at V came to 7 bases and at J to 4 bases, leaving 12 bases not matched to a gene. Looked up from germline, CDR1 is SGHNT and CDR2 is YYREEE (reference sequence). The CDR3 region has the DNA TGTGCCAGCTGGTTTGGGGACAGGGGGGGGAGCTATGGCTACACCTTC. Translation: CASWFGDRGGSYGYTF.

This chain connects TRBV4-1 to TRBJ2-7, with 9 bases identical to TRBD1. Per germline, CDR1 MGHRA and CDR2 YSYEKL. CDR3 length: 16 amino acids. Germline trimming cut 0 bases from V and 5 bases from J; bases unmatched to any gene: 8. The CDR3 sequence is CASSQEVGTGPDEQYF. The CDR3 nucleotides read TGCGCCAGCAGCCAAGAGGTCGGGACAGGGCCGGACGAGCAGTACTTC.

The CDR3 coding sequence is TGTGCCAGCAGTCCGTCCCTTTCAGGTCTCTCCTACGAGCAGTACTTC. Translation gives CASSPSLSGLSYEQYF. V is TRBV27 and J is TRBJ2-7; no clear D. The V end lost 5 bases, the J end lost 0 bases, and 17 bases lay between the germline ends. This CDR3 has 16 residues. Germline V gene data show CDR1 as MNHEY and CDR2 as SMNVEV (reference sequence).

This sequence joins TRBV27 and TRBJ2-7; possible D gene TRBD1, 6 bases. V gave up 4 bases and J gave up 12 bases, with 25 bases separating them. CDR3 length equals 15 residues. CDR1 and CDR2 (germline): MNHEY, SMNVEV (reference sequence). In DNA, the CDR3 is TGTGCCAGCAGTTCCCCAGGGGTAGGCCTACAAAGACCGTACTTC. Encoded protein: CASSSPGVGLQRPYF.

The rearrangement links TRBV25-1 to TRBJ2-3, with 7 nucleotides matching TRBD2. Germline CDR1 and CDR2: MGHDK and SYGVNS. The V segment lost 7 bases and the J segment 4 bases; nucleotides outside the gene matches: 11. The CDR3 extends over 15 amino acids. The CDR3 region is CASTLGGSISDTQYF. In DNA, the CDR3 is TGTGCCAGCACCCTAGGCGGGAGTATCTCAGATACGCAGTATTTT.